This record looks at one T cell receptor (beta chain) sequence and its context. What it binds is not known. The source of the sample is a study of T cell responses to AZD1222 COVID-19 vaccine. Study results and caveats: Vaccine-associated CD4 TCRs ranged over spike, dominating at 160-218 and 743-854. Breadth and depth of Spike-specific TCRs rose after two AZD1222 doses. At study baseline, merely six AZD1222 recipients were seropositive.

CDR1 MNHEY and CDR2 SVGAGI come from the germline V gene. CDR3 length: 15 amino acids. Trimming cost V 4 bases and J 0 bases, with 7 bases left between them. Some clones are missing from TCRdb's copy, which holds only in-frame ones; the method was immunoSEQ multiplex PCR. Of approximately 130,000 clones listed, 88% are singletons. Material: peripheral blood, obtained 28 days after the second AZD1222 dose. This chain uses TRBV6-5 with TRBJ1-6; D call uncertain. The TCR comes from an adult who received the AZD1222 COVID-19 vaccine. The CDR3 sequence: CASSLTYSYNSPLHF. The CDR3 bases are TGTGCCAGCAGTTTGACTTACTCCTATAATTCACCCCTCCACTTT.